Reported below is one TCR beta chain. The antigen is not known. The record originates from a study of blood T cells in healthy people across ages. Whole-study findings and limits: The study regarded diversity estimates from one million T cells as underestimates.

The use of a sample-barcoded 5' primer and a J-beta primer mix characterized a second PCR of roughly 7 to 12 cycles. Tags on each cDNA molecule came from a template-switch adaptor with 12 random nucleotides. TCRdb independently ran MiXCR on the 5' RACE reads; one entry per CDR3 protein. The table has 600,000 to 650,000 distinct CDR3 sequences, 58% seen once. This CDR3 has 16 amino acids. Trimming cost V 5 bases and J 1 base; bases outside gene matches: 11. Material for sequencing was blood. V is TRBV12-3 or TRBV12-4 and J is TRBJ2-7, with 7 bases lining up with TRBD2. This receptor was obtained from a man in his sixties in good health. The CDR3 loop reads CASSPGSQRGSYEQYF. The CDR3 region has the DNA TGTGCCAGCAGTCCCGGCTCGCAGCGGGGTTCCTACGAGCAGTACTTC.